The 32 T cell receptor beta chains listed next were all sequenced from one sample in a study of CD8+ T cells in alopecia areata. Sample treatment: oral pan-JAK inhibitor, 5-10 mg twice daily. Reverse transcribed after extraction, RNA yielded cDNA as the sequencing template. Measured with immunoSEQ multiplex PCR; TCRdb has only the in-frame clones, and not every one. This sample carries about 74,000 clones, roughly 28% of them seen once, and the ten largest clones take approximately 15%. The source was CD8+ T cells sorted from blood, collected at week 4, from a patient treated with tofacitinib. The source of these receptors is a human donor with alopecia areata.

The gene calls are TRBV4-3 and TRBJ2-7; TRBD2 agrees at 12 bases. The CDR3 extends over 17 amino acids. Germline CDR1 is LGHNA and CDR2 is YSLEER. After removal of 1 base from V and 1 base from J, the junction contained 5 bases not matched to a gene. The CDR3, as DNA: TGCGCCAGCAGCCAAGGACTAGCGGGAGTAAGATCCTACGAGCAGTACTTC. Translating gives CASSQGLAGVRSYEQYF.

The chain has TRBV6-5 and TRBJ1-5; D is perhaps TRBD1 (5 bases). The V gene lost 0 bases and the J gene lost 7 bases, with 7 bases spanning the gap. Germline-derived CDR1 and CDR2 are MNHEY and SVGAGI. CDR3 length: 13 amino acids. The CDR3 region has the DNA TGTGCCAGCAGTTACTCAGGGGTACAGCCCCAGCATTTT. Translation gives CASSYSGVQPQHF.

This clone has just a few counts. The rearrangement joins TRBV7-8 to TRBJ2-3; D ambiguous. This CDR3 region has 14 residues. Germline-derived CDR1 and CDR2 are SGHVS and FQNEAQ. Trimming cost V 1 base and J 6 bases, with 11 bases left between them. CDR3 nucleotides: TGTGCCAGCAGCTTAGACCATCCCGGGGATACGCAGTATTTT. This codes for CASSLDHPGDTQYF.

This clone was counted only a few times. V is TRBV9 and J is TRBJ2-7, with 10 bases fitting TRBD2. The trim removed 0 bases at V and 6 bases at J, leaving 12 bases unmatched. The germline V gene has CDR1 SGDLS and CDR2 YYNGEE. There are 17 residues in the CDR3. The CDR3 region is CASSVDPLAGGLGEQYF. CDR3 bases: TGTGCCAGCAGCGTAGACCCCTTAGCGGGAGGTCTCGGCGAGCAGTACTTC.

The CDR3 loop reads CASVELNNEQFF. CDR3 bases: TGTGCCTCCGTGGAGCTAAACAATGAGCAGTTCTTC. The chain joins TRBV2 to TRBJ2-1; D not certain. Trimming stripped 11 bases from V and 5 bases from J, with 13 bases between. The CDR3 sequence is 12 residues long. Germline values: CDR1 SNHLY, CDR2 FYNNEI.

The chain recombines TRBV29-1 with TRBJ2-7; 11 bases map to TRBD2. The V gene end was trimmed by 7 bases and the J gene end by 4 bases; junction bases not matched to a gene: 6. The CDR3 has 13 residues. Germline V lookup: CDR1 SQVTM, CDR2 ANQGSEA. The CDR3 DNA follows: TGCAGCGCGGGACTAGCGGACCCGTACGAGCAGTACTTC. Its translation is CSAGLADPYEQYF.

The chain joins TRBV15 to TRBJ2-2; D gene unclear. The CDR3 runs to 16 residues. CDR1 and CDR2 from the germline V gene are LNHNV and YYDKDF (reference sequence). V was trimmed by 1 base and J by 0 bases, leaving 9 bases between them. CDR3: CATSRVPSSNTGELFF. The CDR3 nucleotides are TGTGCCACCAGCAGAGTGCCGAGTTCGAACACCGGGGAGCTGTTTTTT.

This clone was detected a few times. The chain combines TRBV5-1 with TRBJ2-7; D call uncertain. CDR3 size: 16 residues. Deletions cut 0 bases from V and 0 bases from J, with 13 bases between. The germline gives CDR1 SGHRS, CDR2 YFSETQ. The CDR3 DNA reads as TGCGCCAGCAGCTTGGCCGTTACTACGAACTCCTACGAGCAGTACTTC. Amino acids: CASSLAVTTNSYEQYF.

V gene TRBV29-1 combines with J gene TRBJ2-2; 9 bases match TRBD1. With V trimmed by 7 bases and J by 1 base, 4 bases remained unmatched. Germline values: CDR1 SQVTM, CDR2 ANQGSEA. CDR3 length: 14 residues. The CDR3: CSATGGLNTGELFF. The CDR3 region has the DNA TGCAGCGCTACAGGGGGCCTGAACACCGGGGAGCTGTTTTTT.

CDR3 DNA sequence: TGTGCCAGCAGCTTAAGGTTTAGGACAGCCCAGGGCGAGACCCAGTACTTC. As protein: CASSLRFRTAQGETQYF. This chain connects TRBV11-2 to TRBJ2-5; possible D gene TRBD1, 6 bases. CDR1 and CDR2 (germline): SGHAT, FQNNGV. This CDR3 region has 17 residues. V lost 2 bases and J 5 bases, leaving 21 bases between the germline ends.

The chain is built from TRBV14 and TRBJ2-1, with no clear D. The CDR3 covers 12 residues. Germline CDR1 and CDR2: SGHDN and FVKESK. Trimming cost V 6 bases and J 3 bases, with 6 bases left between them. The chain's CDR3 is CASRQDYNEQFF. CDR3 nucleotide sequence: TGTGCCAGCAGGCAGGACTACAATGAGCAGTTCTTC. Full variable domain (outside the CDR3, taken from reference TRBV14 and TRBJ2-1): EAGVTQFPSHSVIEKGQTVTLRCDPISGHDNLYWYRRVMGKEIKFLLHFVKESKQDESGMPNNRFLAERTGGTYSTLKVQPAELEDSGVYFCASRQDYNEQFFGPGTRLTVL.

This clone was detected only a few times. The chain combines TRBV29-1 with TRBJ2-5; 11 positions agree with TRBD2. The V gene's germline CDR1 is SQVTM and CDR2 ANQGSEA. Trimming cost V 2 bases and J 1 base; bases outside gene matches: 3. The CDR3 runs 15 residues. CDR3 region: CSVERLAGIQETQYF. The CDR3 DNA reads as TGCAGCGTTGAAAGACTAGCGGGGATCCAAGAGACCCAGTACTTC.

The chain couples TRBV29-1 to TRBJ2-7; D uncertain. The CDR3 has 11 amino acids. The V gene's germline CDR1 is SQVTM and CDR2 ANQGSEA. The germline V and J ends were trimmed by 3 bases and 0 bases, with 3 bases remaining between them. The CDR3 is CSVDNSYEQYF. The CDR3 DNA reads as TGCAGCGTTGACAACTCCTACGAGCAGTACTTC.

This clone was seen once. The chain couples TRBV29-1 to TRBJ2-1, with 8 nucleotides matching TRBD2. V lost 6 bases, J lost 6 bases, and 7 bases stayed unmatched. Germline loops: CDR1 SQVTM, CDR2 ANQGSEA. This CDR3 spans 13 amino acids. The CDR3 loop is CSVTSGGANEQFF. The CDR3 coding sequence is TGCAGCGTCACTAGCGGAGGGGCCAATGAGCAGTTCTTC.

This clone has a handful of counts. This chain joins TRBV29-1 and TRBJ1-1, with 8 bases identical to TRBD1. CDR1 and CDR2 from the germline V gene are SQVTM and ANQGSEA. V gave up 7 bases and J gave up 4 bases; unmatched junction bases: 8. There are 13 residues in the CDR3. DNA for the CDR3: TGCAGCGACGAGGAGACAGGGGCCACTGAAGCTTTCTTT. The encoded protein is CSDEETGATEAFF. The variable domain in full, completed from reference TRBV29-1 and TRBJ1-1, reads SAVISQKPSRDICQRGTSLTIQCQVDSQVTMMFWYRQQPGQSLTLIATANQGSEATYESGFVIDKFPISRPNLTFSTLTVSNMSPEDSSIYLCSDEETGATEAFFGQGTRLTVV.

This clone was counted a few times. The chain combines TRBV29-1 with TRBJ2-1; D not resolved. The CDR3 length is 10 residues. The V gene's germline CDR1 is SQVTM and CDR2 ANQGSEA. Trimming left V 4 bases short and J 4 bases short, with 2 bases between. DNA for the CDR3: TGCAGCGTTGGATACAATGAGCAGTTCTTC. It is translated as CSVGYNEQFF.

This clone was counted ten times or more. The chain uses TRBV28 and TRBJ2-5; 11 bases match TRBD1. CDR3 length: 15 residues. Germline V gene data show CDR1 as MDHEN and CDR2 as SYDVKM. J lost 4 bases, V lost 6 bases, and 7 bases had no gene match. CDR3 DNA sequence: TGTGCCAGCAGGAGGGACAGGGGGAAAGCAGAGACCCAGTACTTC. Its translation is CASRRDRGKAETQYF.

A few counts support this clone. This chain links TRBV15 with TRBJ2-1; the match to TRBD2 covers 10 bases. The CDR3 has 16 amino acids. Germline-derived CDR1 and CDR2 are LNHNV and YYDKDF (reference sequence). V lost 0 bases to trimming and J lost 9 bases; unmatched junction nucleotides: 8. The chain's CDR3 is CATSRDRASGGGEQFF. The CDR3 DNA sequence: TGTGCCACCAGCAGAGATCGGGCTAGCGGGGGTGGTGAGCAGTTCTTC.

This clone was observed a handful of times. The chain is built from TRBV30 and TRBJ2-1; D gene unclear. The V end lost 0 bases, the J end lost 0 bases, and 12 bases lay between the germline ends. The length of the CDR3 is 16 residues. Germline V gene lookup returns CDR1 GTSNPN and CDR2 SVGIG (reference sequence). The CDR3 bases are TGTGCCTGGAGTGTATCGGCGGATAGCTCCTACAATGAGCAGTTCTTC. This translates into CAWSVSADSSYNEQFF.

The CDR3 loop reads CASSDFSVRTDTQYF. The CDR3 nucleotides read TGTGCCAGCAGTGACTTTAGCGTTCGAACAGATACGCAGTATTTT. The genes are TRBV25-1 and TRBJ2-3, with D tentatively TRBD2 (5 bases). The V and J ends lost 3 bases and 3 bases respectively, with 13 bases between them. The germline gives CDR1 MGHDK, CDR2 SYGVNS. This CDR3 has 15 amino acids.

The chain recombines TRBV29-1 with TRBJ2-5; tentative D call: TRBD1 (6 bases). Trimming removed 6 bases at V and 1 base at J, with 12 bases between. Germline values: CDR1 SQVTM, CDR2 ANQGSEA. This CDR3 is built from 13 residues. The CDR3 sequence is CSVPRGGQETQYF. The CDR3 region has the DNA TGCAGCGTCCCCAGGGGTGGCCAAGAGACCCAGTACTTC.

This clone was seen ten or more times. This chain joins TRBV14 and TRBJ1-5; 9 nucleotides align to TRBD1. With 6 bases clipped from V and 3 bases from J, the junction kept 6 bases outside the gene matches. CDR1 SGHDN and CDR2 FVKESK come from the germline V gene. The CDR3 is 15 residues long. The CDR3 spells CASRRDRASNQPQHF. The CDR3 DNA is TGTGCCAGCAGACGGGACAGGGCTTCCAATCAGCCCCAGCATTTT.

The chain couples TRBV27 to TRBJ2-7; TRBD1 agrees at 9 bases. The CDR3 consists of 15 residues. Germline V gene sequence: CDR1 MNHEY, CDR2 SMNVEV (reference sequence). V lost 2 bases, J lost 4 bases, and 6 bases stayed unmatched. CDR3 bases: TGTGCCAGCAGTTTAGGAACCGGGACAGGGTACGAGCAGTACTTC. This sequence encodes CASSLGTGTGYEQYF.

The chain recombines TRBV7-9 with TRBJ2-7; D is unclear. This CDR3 region has 13 residues. From germline, CDR1 is SEHNR and CDR2 FQNEAQ (reference sequence). The V end was cut by 8 bases, the J end by 3 bases, with 14 bases between. This CDR3 reads CASRPQDGYEQYF. As DNA, the CDR3 is TGTGCCAGCCGACCTCAGGACGGCTACGAGCAGTACTTC.

CDR3: CASSPPDNTQYF. CDR3 in DNA: TGTGCCAGCTCACCACCGGACAATACGCAGTATTTT. This chain joins TRBV18 and TRBJ2-3, with a possible D match to TRBD1 (5 bases). The germline V gene encodes CDR1 KGHSH and CDR2 LQKENI. V was cut by 0 bases and J by 7 bases, with 5 bases left in between. There are 12 residues in the CDR3.

The CDR3: CASSQDRVFDEQYF. The DNA of the CDR3 is TGCGCCAGCAGCCAAGACAGGGTGTTCGACGAGCAGTACTTC. This chain uses TRBV4-3 with TRBJ2-5, with D possibly TRBD1 on 5 matching bases. The J call may be mistaken, given a closer DNA end match to TRBJ2-7. CDR3 length: 14 residues. Germline CDR1 LGHNA, CDR2 YSLEER.

This chain connects TRBV28 to TRBJ2-1; D may be TRBD2 (6 bases). V was shortened by 6 bases and J by 5 bases, with 14 bases between the two germline ends. CDR3 length: 14 residues. Germline V CDR1 and CDR2: MDHEN, SYDVKM. The CDR3 loop reads CASRAPGDHNEQFF. CDR3 DNA sequence: TGTGCCAGCAGGGCCCCGGGAGACCACAATGAGCAGTTCTTC.

This clone was detected only once. CDR3 in DNA: TGCGCCAGCAGTCTAGAGGGACGCTCTGGAAACACCATATATTTT. Residues: CASSLEGRSGNTIYF. This rearrangement joins TRBV23-1 to TRBJ1-3, with D possibly TRBD1 on 5 matching bases. TRBV23-1 belongs to the ORF category, with a function that is uncertain. Trimming removed 4 bases at V and 0 bases at J, with 10 bases between. The CDR3 runs 15 residues.

This clone was observed once. The genes are TRBV29-1 and TRBJ1-2; TRBD1 might be the D (5 bases). Germline CDR1 and CDR2: SQVTM and ANQGSEA. V dropped 3 bases and J dropped 3 bases, with 17 bases sitting between them. This CDR3 has 15 residues. This CDR3 is CSVDGLRDSYYGYTF. Here the CDR3 DNA reads TGCAGCGTTGACGGACTACGGGACTCCTACTATGGCTACACCTTC.

The V and J genes are TRBV27 and TRBJ1-2; no definite D call. CDR3 length: 12 amino acids. Trimming left V 5 bases short and J 10 bases short, with 14 bases between. Germline loops: CDR1 MNHEY, CDR2 SMNVEV (reference sequence). In DNA, the CDR3 is TGTGCCAGCAGTACATCGGGAGCCGCCTACACCTTC. Amino acid sequence: CASSTSGAAYTF.

V usage is TRBV14 and J usage is TRBJ1-2, with unresolved D. V lost 4 bases to trimming and J lost 4 bases, with 13 bases between them. CDR3 size: 14 residues. The V gene's germline CDR1 is SGHDN and CDR2 FVKESK. CDR3 in amino acids: CASSPYYSSYGYTF. The CDR3 DNA reads as TGTGCCAGCAGCCCGTATTACTCCAGCTATGGCTACACCTTC. Looking up the rest from reference TRBV14 and TRBJ1-2 gives the full variable domain: EAGVTQFPSHSVIEKGQTVTLRCDPISGHDNLYWYRRVMGKEIKFLLHFVKESKQDESGMPNNRFLAERTGGTYSTLKVQPAELEDSGVYFCASSPYYSSYGYTFGSGTRLTVV.

The chain couples TRBV5-1 to TRBJ1-1; D gene uncertain. The CDR3 spans 14 residues. Germline CDR1 is SGHRS and CDR2 is YFSETQ. The germline V and J ends were trimmed by 0 bases and 2 bases, with 8 bases remaining between them. CDR3 residues: CASSLGRENTEAFF. The DNA of the CDR3 is TGCGCCAGCAGCTTGGGACGGGAAAACACTGAAGCTTTCTTT.